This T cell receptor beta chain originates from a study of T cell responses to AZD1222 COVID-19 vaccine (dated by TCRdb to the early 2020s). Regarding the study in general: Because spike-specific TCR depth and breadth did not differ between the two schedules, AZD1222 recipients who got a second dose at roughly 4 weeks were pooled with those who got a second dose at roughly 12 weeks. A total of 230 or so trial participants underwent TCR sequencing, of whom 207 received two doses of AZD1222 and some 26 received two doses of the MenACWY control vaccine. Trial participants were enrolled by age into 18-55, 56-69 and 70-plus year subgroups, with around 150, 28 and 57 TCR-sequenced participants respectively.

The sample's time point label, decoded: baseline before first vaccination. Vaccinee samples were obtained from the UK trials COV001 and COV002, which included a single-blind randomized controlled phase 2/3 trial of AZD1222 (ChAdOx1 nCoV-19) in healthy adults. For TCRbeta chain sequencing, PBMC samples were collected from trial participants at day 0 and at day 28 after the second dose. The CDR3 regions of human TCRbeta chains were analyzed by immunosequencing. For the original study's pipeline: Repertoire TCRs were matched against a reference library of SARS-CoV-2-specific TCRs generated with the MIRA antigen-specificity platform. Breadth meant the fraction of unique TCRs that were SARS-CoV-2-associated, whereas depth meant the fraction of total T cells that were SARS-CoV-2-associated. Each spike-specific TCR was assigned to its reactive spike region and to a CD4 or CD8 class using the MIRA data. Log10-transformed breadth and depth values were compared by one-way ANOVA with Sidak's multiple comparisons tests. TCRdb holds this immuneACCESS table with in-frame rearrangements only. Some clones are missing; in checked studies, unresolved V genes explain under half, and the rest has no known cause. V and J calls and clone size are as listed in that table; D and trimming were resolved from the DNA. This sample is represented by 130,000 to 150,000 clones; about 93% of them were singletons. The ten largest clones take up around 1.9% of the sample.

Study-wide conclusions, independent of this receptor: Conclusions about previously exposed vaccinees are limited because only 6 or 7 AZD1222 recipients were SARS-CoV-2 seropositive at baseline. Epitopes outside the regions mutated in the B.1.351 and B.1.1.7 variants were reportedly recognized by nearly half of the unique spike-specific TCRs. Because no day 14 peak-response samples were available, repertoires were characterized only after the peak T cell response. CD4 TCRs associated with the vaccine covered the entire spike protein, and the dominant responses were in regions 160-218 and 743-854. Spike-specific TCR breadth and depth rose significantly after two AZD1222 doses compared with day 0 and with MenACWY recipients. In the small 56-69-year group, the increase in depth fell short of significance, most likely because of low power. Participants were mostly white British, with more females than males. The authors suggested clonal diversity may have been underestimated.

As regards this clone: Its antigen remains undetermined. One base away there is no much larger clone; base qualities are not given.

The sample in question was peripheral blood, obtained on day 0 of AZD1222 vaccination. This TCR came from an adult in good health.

This receptor carries the CDR3 CASSESPQGKAFF. The nucleotide sequence reads as follows: TGTGCCAGCAGTGAGTCCCCCCAGGGGAAAGCTTTCTTT. Recombination joined TRBV2 with TRBJ1-1; TRBD1 might be the D gene, on 6 matching bases. From the germline V gene, CDR1 is SNHLY and CDR2 is FYNNEI. The CDR3 runs 13 residues from the cysteine to the phenylalanine. Here the CDR3 DNA is all that survives: 39 bases in frame from base 1. V is pared back by 3 bases and J by 9 bases, with 14 bases lying between the germline termini.